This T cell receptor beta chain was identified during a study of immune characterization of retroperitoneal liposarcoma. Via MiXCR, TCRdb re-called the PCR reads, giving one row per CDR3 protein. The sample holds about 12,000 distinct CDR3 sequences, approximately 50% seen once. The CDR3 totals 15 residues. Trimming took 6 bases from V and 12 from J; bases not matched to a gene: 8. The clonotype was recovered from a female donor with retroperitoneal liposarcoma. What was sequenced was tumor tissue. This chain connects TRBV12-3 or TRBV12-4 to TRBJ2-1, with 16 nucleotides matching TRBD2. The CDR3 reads CASSPGLAGGPRQFF. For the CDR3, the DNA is TGTGCCAGCAGCCCGGGACTAGCGGGAGGGCCCCGGCAGTTCTTC.